These T cell receptor beta chains were read from a single sample in a study of neurological immune-mediated disorders. TCRdb re-called the 5' RACE reads with MiXCR, one entry per CDR3 protein. The data show roughly 25,000 distinct CDR3 sequences, about 12% seen once. Sequenced material: CD4+ T cells from blood. These receptors came from a female donor with HTLV-1-associated myelopathy (HAM/TSP). The CDR3 runs from the conserved cysteine through the conserved F or W. Fields, in order: D gene, V gene, clone size, J gene, CDR3 DNA, CDR3 protein. A D gene is named only where the DNA matches it firmly. The listing skips clone size in some rows; elsewhere it reads once, few, many or a size class.

-,TRBV19,-,TRBJ2-1,TGTGCCAGTAGTATGCCCTCCTCAGTCTACAATGAGCAGTTCTTC,CASSMPSSVYNEQFF
-,TRBV19,many,TRBJ2-2,TGTGCCAGTACCCCCCTTCTGGGGAACACCGGGGAGCTGTTTTTT,CASTPLLGNTGELFF
-,TRBV5-1,many,TRBJ2-5,TGCGCCAGCAGCTCGAATACGGGTTTCGGGGAGACCCAGTACTTC,CASSSNTGFGETQYF
-,TRBV6-1,many,TRBJ2-2,TGTGCCAGCAGTGAAGTTGGGGGCTCGAACACCGGGGAGCTGTTTTTT,CASSEVGGSNTGELFF
-,TRBV6-6,many,TRBJ2-6,TGTGCCAGCAGTTACCGCTCGGGGGCCAACGTCCTGACTTTC,CASSYRSGANVLTF
-,TRBV28,many,TRBJ1-2,TGTGCCAGCAGTTTTCTTGGGGCTGGCTACACCTTC,CASSFLGAGYTF
-,TRBV7-2,-,TRBJ2-7,TGTGCCAGCAGCTCGAGCGGGTCCACCTACGAGCAGTACTTC,CASSSSGSTYEQYF
-,TRBV20-1,many,TRBJ2-5,TGCAGTGCTAGCCGGACTGTTCAAGAGACCCAGTACTTC,CSASRTVQETQYF
-,TRBV19,-,TRBJ2-7,TGTGCCACATCCCCAGGGACCCCTAACTACGAGCAGTACTTC,CATSPGTPNYEQYF
-,TRBV10-3,medium-sized,TRBJ1-2,TGTGCCATCAGTGTGCCGGGGGCCCCTTATGGCTACACCTTC,CAISVPGAPYGYTF
TRBD1,TRBV7-2,many,TRBJ1-2,TGTGCCAGCAGCTTAGTGGTGGGCAGGGGGCGGATTTTTTATGGCTACACCTTC,CASSLVVGRGRIFYGYTF
TRBD1,TRBV12-3/TRBV12-4,many,TRBJ1-5,TGTGCCAGCAGGTCACAGGGGGCGTTGCAGCCCCAGCATTTT,CASRSQGALQPQHF
-,TRBV5-1,many,TRBJ1-4,TGCGCCAGCCGCGCCGGGGGTGTAAGTTTTCCGGCTAATGAAAAACTGTTTTTT,CASRAGGVSFPANEKLFF
TRBD1,TRBV10-3,many,TRBJ1-2,TGTGCCATCAGTGCGACAGGGAACTATGGCTACACCTTC,CAISATGNYGYTF
-,TRBV10-3,once,TRBJ2-1,TGTGTCATCAGTGAGTCGGGCACAGGAAGGTTCTTC,CVISESGTGRFF
-,TRBV29-1,many,TRBJ2-1,TGCAGCGGGGGACTCAGCTCCTACAATGAGCAGTTCTTC,CSGGLSSYNEQFF
TRBD2,TRBV4-3,many,TRBJ2-3,TGCGCCAGCAGCCAAGCGGGACTAGCGTGGGGGCGTGGTACGCAGTATTTT,CASSQAGLAWGRGTQYF
-,TRBV20-1,many,TRBJ2-3,TGCAGTGCTGGGCAAGCGAGCACAGATACGCAGTATTTT,CSAGQASTDTQYF
-,TRBV28,many,TRBJ2-7,TGTGCCAGCAGGGGGGGCCACTCCTACGAGCAGTACTTC,CASRGGHSYEQYF
TRBD1,TRBV7-3,many,TRBJ1-2,TGTGCCAGCAGCCTGACGACAGGGGCCGGCTACACCTTC,CASSLTTGAGYTF
-,TRBV20-1,many,TRBJ2-3,TGCAGTGCTAGAGATGGAGGGACTTATCGCACAGATACGCAGTATTTT,CSARDGGTYRTDTQYF
-,TRBV3-1,many,TRBJ1-2,TGTGCCAGCAGTCCTTCGGGGGGAAACTATGGCTACACCTTC,CASSPSGGNYGYTF
-,TRBV5-1,many,TRBJ2-1,TGCGCCAGCAGCGTCTCCGGGGGTTATGGGCAGTTCTTC,CASSVSGGYGQFF
TRBD2,TRBV29-1,many,TRBJ2-3,TGCAGCGTTGACGGCGGGGGGAGCACAGATACGCAGTATTTT,CSVDGGGSTDTQYF
TRBD1,TRBV7-8,many,TRBJ2-1,TGTGCCAGCAGCGCCCGGGACAGGGTAAATGAGCAGTTCTTC,CASSARDRVNEQFF
TRBD1,TRBV2,many,TRBJ2-7,TGTGCCAGCAGTCCTCGGGACAGGGGGACCTACGAGCAGTACTTC,CASSPRDRGTYEQYF
TRBD1,TRBV4-3,many,TRBJ1-2,TGCGCCAGCAGCCAAGAGGGACAGGGTAGTTGGTATGGCTACACCTTC,CASSQEGQGSWYGYTF
TRBD2,TRBV10-3,many,TRBJ2-7,TGTGCCATCAGTGAGTCGCGGGGGGGATTTATCACCTACGAGCAGTACTTC,CAISESRGGFITYEQYF
-,TRBV6-5,few,TRBJ2-2,TGTGCCAGCAGGGGAAGGCGGTACACCGGGGAGCTGTTTTTT,CASRGRRYTGELFF
TRBD2,TRBV18,many,TRBJ2-5,TGTGCCAGCTCACCACGGCTAGCGGGGACTCAAGAGACCCAGTACTTC,CASSPRLAGTQETQYF
TRBD2,TRBV20-1,many,TRBJ2-7,TGCAGTGCTAGACCAAGGTCCGGACTAGAAAACTACGAGCAGTACTTC,CSARPRSGLENYEQYF
TRBD1,TRBV20-1,many,TRBJ2-5,TGCAGCCTACCGGTGGGGACAGGGGGCGCCGAGACCCAGTACTTC,CSLPVGTGGAETQYF
-,TRBV4-1,many,TRBJ2-7,TGCGCCAGCAGCATGTGGGCAGGGGAGGAGCAGTACTTC,CASSMWAGEEQYF
TRBD1,TRBV20-1,many,TRBJ2-3,TGCAGTGCTAGAATGGCGACAGGGGGAACAGATACGCAGTATTTT,CSARMATGGTDTQYF
TRBD1,TRBV14,once,TRBJ1-5,TGTGCCAGCAGCCAAGTGAATAGGACAGGGGTCAATCAACCCAAGCATTTT,CASSQVNRTGVNQPKHF
TRBD1,TRBV20-1,many,TRBJ2-2,TGCAGTGCTAGGCGGGACAGGAGGGAAACCGGGGAGCTGTTTTTT,CSARRDRRETGELFF
TRBD2,TRBV5-6,many,TRBJ2-3,TGTGCCAGCAGCCCGGGGGCTACTAGCGGAGGAACAGATACGCAGTATTTT,CASSPGATSGGTDTQYF
TRBD2,TRBV12-3/TRBV12-4,many,TRBJ2-3,TGTGCCAGCACCTCGACTAGCCCCACAGATACGCAGTATTTT,CASTSTSPTDTQYF
TRBD2,TRBV11-2,many,TRBJ2-1,TGTGCCAGCAGAGCAGGGACTAGCGGGGTGTACAATGAGCAGTTCTTC,CASRAGTSGVYNEQFF
-,TRBV29-1,many,TRBJ1-1,TGCAGCGTCGTCGCACGGGGCGGGGTCACTGAAGCTTTCTTT,CSVVARGGVTEAFF
-,TRBV12-3/TRBV12-4,many,TRBJ2-5,TGTGCCAGCAGTCCGGGGGAGACCCAGTACTTC,CASSPGETQYF
-,TRBV7-3,medium-sized,TRBJ2-1,TGTGCCAGCAGTGCGGGAGAGGGGGGTGAGCAGTTCTTC,CASSAGEGGEQFF
TRBD2,TRBV6-5,many,TRBJ2-3,TGTGCCAGCAGTTGGGTCGGGGGGGGCAGCACAGATACGCAGTATTTT,CASSWVGGGSTDTQYF
TRBD2,TRBV20-1,many,TRBJ2-7,TGCAGTGCTAGCCCCGGGACTAGTCTCGAGCAGTACTTC,CSASPGTSLEQYF
-,TRBV7-2,-,TRBJ2-7,TGTGCCAGCAGACCCACCGAGACATGGAGCCCATACGAGCAGTACTTC,CASRPTETWSPYEQYF